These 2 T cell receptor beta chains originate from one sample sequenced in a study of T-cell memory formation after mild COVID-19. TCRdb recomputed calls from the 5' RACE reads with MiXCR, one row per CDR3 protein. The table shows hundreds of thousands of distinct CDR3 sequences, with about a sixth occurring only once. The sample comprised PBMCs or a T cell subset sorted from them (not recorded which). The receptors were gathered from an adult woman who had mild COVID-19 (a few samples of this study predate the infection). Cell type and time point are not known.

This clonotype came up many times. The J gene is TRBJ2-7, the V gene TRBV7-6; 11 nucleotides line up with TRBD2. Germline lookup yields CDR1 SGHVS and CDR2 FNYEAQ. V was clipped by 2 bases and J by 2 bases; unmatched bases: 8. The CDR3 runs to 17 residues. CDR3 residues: CASSLSHGTSGAYEQYF. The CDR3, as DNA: TGTGCCAGCAGCTTATCGCACGGGACTAGCGGCGCCTACGAGCAGTACTTC. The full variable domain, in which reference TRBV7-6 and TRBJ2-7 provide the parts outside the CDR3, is GAGVSQSPRYKVTKRGQDVALRCDPISGHVSLYWYRQALGQGPEFLTYFNYEAQQDKSGLPNDRFSAERPEGSISTLTIQRTEQRDSAMYRCASSLSHGTSGAYEQYFGPGTRLTVT.

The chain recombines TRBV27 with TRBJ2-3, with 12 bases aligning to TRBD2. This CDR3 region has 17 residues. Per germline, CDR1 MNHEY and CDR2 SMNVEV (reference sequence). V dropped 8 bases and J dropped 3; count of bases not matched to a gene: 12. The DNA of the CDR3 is TGTGCCAGCTCCGAGACTAGCGGGAGCCTTATTACAGATACGCAGTATTTT. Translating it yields CASSETSGSLITDTQYF.